This TCR beta chain originates from a study of T cell responses to AZD1222 COVID-19 vaccine. CDR1 is SQVTM and CDR2 is ANQGSEA in the germline V gene. The CDR3 is 12 amino acids. Profiling relied on immunoSEQ multiplex PCR, and the TCRdb table lists in-frame clones only, not all of them. The sample contains 120,000 to 150,000 clones, 75% to 95% of which appear only once. Study-wide results and caveats: It was only after the peak T cell response that any repertoires were sampled. Spike-specific TCR breadth and depth rose after two AZD1222 doses. Only six people who got AZD1222 tested seropositive at baseline. Clonal diversity may have been underestimated in mostly white British donors.

A word on this clone: Antigen unknown. A read error may account for a junction end that differs from germline.

The TCR was taken from an adult in good health. The sequences come from peripheral blood, collected on day 0 of AZD1222 vaccination. The chain is built from TRBV29-1 and TRBJ1-1; D remains unclear. The CDR3 DNA reads as TGCAGCGTGGAAGGACGGGACACTGAAGCTTTCTTT. It specifies CSVEGRDTEAFF.